This TCR beta chain was captured by sequencing in a study of blood T cell repertoires in COVID-19. In the original processing: Quantification of nucleated cells was approximated via reference gene primer amplification. The data were produced by immunoSEQ multiplex PCR, yet TCRdb's version contains in-frame clones alone and is incomplete. V, J and clone size derive from that table, while D and trimming were established from the DNA sequence. The table lists under 100,000 clones, 70% to 90% of them singletons. Germline CDR1 reads MNHEY; CDR2 reads SVGAGI. With V trimmed by 7 bases and J by 7 bases, 2 bases remained unmatched. The CDR3 runs 13 residues.

Input material: peripheral blood. J is TRBJ2-2 and V is TRBV6-5; 11 bases are shared with TRBD2. This TCR was sampled from a man aged 50 to 60 with active COVID-19. For the CDR3, the DNA is TGTGCCAGCAAAACTAGCGGGAGCGGGGAGCTGTTTTTT. This sequence encodes CASKTSGSGELFF.